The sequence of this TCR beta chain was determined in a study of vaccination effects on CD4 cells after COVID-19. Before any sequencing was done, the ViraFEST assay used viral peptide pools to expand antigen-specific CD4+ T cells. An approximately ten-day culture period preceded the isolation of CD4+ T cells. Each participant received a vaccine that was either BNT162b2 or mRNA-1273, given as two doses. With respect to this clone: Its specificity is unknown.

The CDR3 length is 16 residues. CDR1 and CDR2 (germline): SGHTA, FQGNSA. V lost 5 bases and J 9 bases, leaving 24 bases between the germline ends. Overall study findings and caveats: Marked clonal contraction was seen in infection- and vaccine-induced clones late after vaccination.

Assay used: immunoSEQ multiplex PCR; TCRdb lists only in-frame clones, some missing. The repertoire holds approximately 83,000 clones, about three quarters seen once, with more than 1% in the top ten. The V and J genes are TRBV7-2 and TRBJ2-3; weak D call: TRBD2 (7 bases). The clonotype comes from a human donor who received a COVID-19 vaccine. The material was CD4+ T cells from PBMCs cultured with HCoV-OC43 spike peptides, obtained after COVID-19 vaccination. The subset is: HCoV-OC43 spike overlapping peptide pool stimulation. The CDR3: CASSPAVGRGYETQYF. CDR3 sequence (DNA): TGTGCCAGCAGCCCAGCGGTGGGGAGGGGGTATGAAACGCAGTATTTT.